The 32 T cell receptor beta chains below all came from one sample that was sequenced in a study of STAT3 mutations in large granular lymphocyte leukemia. General observations from the study: In T-cell large granular lymphocyte leukemia, about half of patients showed multiple immunodominant subclonotypes.

Their cognate antigens are unknown. Method: immunoSEQ multiplex PCR; TCRdb's copy keeps in-frame clones and lacks some. This sample has 5,500 to 6,000 clones, with over 75% found just once. Sequenced input: PBMCs. Source of these receptors: a human donor with T large granular lymphocyte leukemia. Some clones in this sample may be carry-over from other donors' samples.

V gene TRBV5-1 combines with J gene TRBJ2-5, with 12 bases aligning to TRBD2. The CDR3 is 16 amino acids. Per the germline V gene, CDR1 is SGHRS and CDR2 is YFSETQ. Trimming removed 6 bases from V and 7 bases from J; junction bases left unmatched: 13. As DNA, the CDR3 is TGCGCCAGCACAGGGCCGGCGACTAGCGGGGGTGGGACCCAGTACTTC. The encoded protein is CASTGPATSGGGTQYF. Filled out from reference TRBV5-1 and TRBJ2-5, the complete variable domain reads KAGVTQTPRYLIKTRGQQVTLSCSPISGHRSVSWYQQTPGQGLQFLFEYFSETQRNKGNFPGRFSGRQFSNSRSEMNVSTLELGDSALYLCASTGPATSGGGTQYFGPGTRLLVL.

CDR3: CASNSGNQPQHF. The CDR3 nucleotides read TGTGCCAGCAACTCAGGAAATCAGCCCCAGCATTTT. This chain connects TRBV28 to TRBJ1-5; no clear D gene. The CDR3 spans 12 residues. With 7 bases removed from V and 4 bases from J, the gap between germline ends came to 8 bases. CDR1 and CDR2 (germline): MDHEN, SYDVKM.

A few counts support this clone. V is TRBV28 and J is TRBJ1-5; D gene uncertain. CDR1 and CDR2 from the germline V gene are MDHEN and SYDVKM. There are 13 residues in the CDR3. The V and J ends lost 7 bases and 1 base respectively, with 8 bases between them. The CDR3 protein is CASTKDSNQPQHF. Written as DNA, the CDR3 is TGTGCCAGCACGAAGGACAGCAATCAGCCCCAGCATTTT. Based on the CDR3 plus reference TRBV28 and TRBJ1-5, the full variable domain is DVKVTQSSRYLVKRTGEKVFLECVQDMDHENMFWYRQDPGLGLRLIYFSYDVKMKEKGDIPEGYSVSREKKERFSLILESASTNQTSMYLCASTKDSNQPQHFGDGTRLSIL.

V and J are TRBV5-4 and TRBJ1-6; the D gene is possibly TRBD1 (5 bases). CDR1 and CDR2 (germline): SGHNT, YYREEE (reference sequence). The CDR3 contains 17 residues. Deletions cut 5 bases from V and 0 bases from J, with 15 bases between. This chain's CDR3 is CASSPKGANSYNSPLHF. DNA of the CDR3: TGTGCCAGCAGTCCCAAAGGGGCCAACTCCTATAATTCACCCCTCCACTTT.

In its sample, this clone was seen a few times. The rearrangement uses TRBV5-5 and TRBJ2-7; no clear D gene. The germline gives CDR1 SGHKS, CDR2 YYEKEE (reference sequence). The V end was cut by 2 bases, the J end by 4 bases, with 7 bases between. This CDR3 spans 12 amino acids. This CDR3 is CASSFGDYEQYF. In DNA form, the CDR3 reads TGTGCCAGCAGCTTTGGGGATTACGAGCAGTACTTC. Filled out from reference TRBV5-5 and TRBJ2-7, the complete variable domain reads DAGVTQSPTHLIKTRGQQVTLRCSPISGHKSVSWYQQVLGQGPQFIFQYYEKEERGRGNFPDRFSARQFPNYSSELNVNALLLGDSALYLCASSFGDYEQYFGPGTRLTVT.

This chain links TRBV6-1 with TRBJ1-2; 7 bases line up with TRBD1. The CDR3 is 13 amino acids. V dropped 4 bases and J dropped 4; count of bases not matched to a gene: 3. Germline CDR1 MNHNS, CDR2 SASEGT. Written as DNA, the CDR3 is TGTGCCAGCAGTGGCAGGGGGGCCTATGGCTACACCTTC. It specifies CASSGRGAYGYTF.

The V call is TRBV7-2, the J call TRBJ2-1; a weak D match, TRBD1 (5 bases). This CDR3 spans 14 amino acids. V lost 7 bases and J 3 bases, leaving 13 bases between the germline ends. The germline CDR1 and CDR2 sequences are SGHTA and FQGNSA. In DNA, the CDR3 is TGTGCCAGCACCGTCGACAGCTACTACAATGAGCAGTTCTTC. This codes for CASTVDSYYNEQFF.

The rearrangement joins TRBV28 to TRBJ1-1; TRBD1 matches 10 bases. The CDR3 is 13 amino acids. Germline V CDR1 and CDR2: MDHEN, SYDVKM. The V gene end was trimmed by 6 bases and the J gene end by 8 bases; junction bases not matched to a gene: 6. In DNA form, the CDR3 reads TGTGCCAGCAGAGCCGGGACAGGGGTCGAAGCTTTCTTT. This codes for CASRAGTGVEAFF.

J is TRBJ2-5 and V is TRBV5-1; 7 bases line up with TRBD2. This CDR3 region has 18 residues. The V segment lost 3 bases and the J segment 5 bases; nucleotides outside the gene matches: 19. Germline-derived CDR1 and CDR2 are SGHRS and YFSETQ. The chain's CDR3 is CASSWREGSTPFGETQYF. The CDR3 bases are TGCGCCAGCAGCTGGAGGGAGGGGTCTACCCCCTTCGGGGAGACCCAGTACTTC.

This clone is labeled as large. The V gene is TRBV7-9, the J gene TRBJ1-4; D remains ambiguous. This CDR3 is 15 amino acids long. V lost 1 base and J lost 8, with 14 bases in between. The germline gives CDR1 SEHNR, CDR2 FQNEAQ (reference sequence). CDR3 coding DNA: TGTGCCAGCAGCTTAGAACTTAGCATGTCCGAAAAACTGTTTTTT. Its protein product is CASSLELSMSEKLFF.

V gene TRBV30 combines with J gene TRBJ2-1; unclear D gene. The CDR3 contains 13 residues. V was shortened by 0 bases and J by 9 bases, with 12 bases between the two germline ends. Germline CDR1 reads GTSNPN; CDR2 reads SVGIG (reference sequence). For the CDR3, the DNA is TGTGCCTGGAGTGTTAGTTGGAGAGGTGAGCAGTTCTTC. Protein product: CAWSVSWRGEQFF.

This chain joins TRBV7-2 and TRBJ2-3; 13 positions match TRBD2. Per germline, CDR1 SGHTA and CDR2 FQGNSA. The CDR3 contains 16 residues. The J segment lost 5 bases and the V segment lost 4 bases, leaving 6 bases of the junction unmatched. Here the CDR3 reads CASSSRTSGGVDTQYF. In DNA form, the CDR3 reads TGTGCCAGCAGCTCTCGGACTAGCGGGGGCGTAGATACGCAGTATTTT.

The gene calls are TRBV7-9 and TRBJ2-1; 7 nucleotides agree with TRBD1. CDR1 and CDR2 from the germline V gene are SEHNR and FQNEAQ (reference sequence). CDR3 length: 16 amino acids. The ends lost 2 bases at V and 0 bases at J; junction bases unmatched: 4. CDR3 amino acids: CASSLRQGHSYNEQFF. CDR3 nucleotides: TGTGCCAGCAGCTTACGACAGGGCCACTCCTACAATGAGCAGTTCTTC.

The chain links TRBV10-3 to TRBJ1-1, with D unresolved. CDR1 is ENHRY and CDR2 is SYGVKD in the germline V gene. The V end lost 2 bases, the J end lost 1 base, and 8 bases lay between the germline ends. This CDR3 contains 14 residues. Here the CDR3 DNA reads TGTGCCATCAGTGAGGAGATGTCGAACACTGAAGCTTTCTTT. It specifies CAISEEMSNTEAFF.

V and J are TRBV6-5 and TRBJ2-7; a possible D gene is TRBD2 (6 bases). The V end was cut by 4 bases, the J end by 7 bases, with 14 bases between. Germline V CDR1 and CDR2: MNHEY, SVGAGI. The CDR3 runs 13 residues. The CDR3 DNA follows: TGTGCCAGCAGTTGGGAACTAGGAGGGGAGCAGTACTTC. Its translation is CASSWELGGEQYF.

This chain links TRBV5-1 with TRBJ1-1, with D tentatively TRBD1 (6 bases). Germline CDR1 and CDR2: SGHRS and YFSETQ. The CDR3 runs to 14 residues. Trimming shortened V by 3 bases and J by 5 bases, and 14 bases separated the two germline ends. DNA for the CDR3: TGCGCCAGCAGCTCTTCCAGGGGAAAGACTGAAGCTTTCTTT. Translated: CASSSSRGKTEAFF.

The chain recombines TRBV27 with TRBJ2-7; D is tentatively TRBD1 or TRBD2 (5 bases each). From germline, CDR1 is MNHEY and CDR2 SMNVEV (reference sequence). V shed 3 bases and J shed 5 bases, with 11 bases lying between them. The CDR3 covers 13 residues. The DNA of the CDR3 is TGTGCCAGCAGTTTCGGGGCAGGTCACGAGCAGTACTTC. Protein sequence: CASSFGAGHEQYF.

The V gene is TRBV28, the J gene TRBJ1-2; 7 nucleotides match TRBD1. Germline V CDR1 and CDR2: MDHEN, SYDVKM. The ends lost 8 bases at V and 4 bases at J; junction bases unmatched: 4. The CDR3 length is 12 residues. CDR3 bases: TGTGCCAGCTTCGGACAGGTCTATGGCTACACCTTC. Translating it yields CASFGQVYGYTF.

This chain links TRBV6-5 with TRBJ2-2; TRBD2 might be the D (5 bases). The V gene's germline CDR1 is MNHEY and CDR2 SVGAGI. V gave up 4 bases and J gave up 4 bases, with 13 bases separating them. This CDR3 has 15 residues. The CDR3 bases are TGTGCCAGCAGTTTCTTCGGGAAACCCACCGGGGAGCTGTTTTTT. Its translation is CASSFFGKPTGELFF.

This sequence joins TRBV5-1 and TRBJ2-2, with 10 bases matching TRBD1. Looked up from germline, CDR1 is SGHRS and CDR2 is YFSETQ. V lost 5 bases, J lost 0 bases, and 7 bases stayed unmatched. This CDR3 is built from 17 residues. The CDR3 sequence: CASRPGTGAPNTGELFF. Here the CDR3 DNA reads TGCGCCAGCAGACCCGGGACAGGGGCGCCGAACACCGGGGAGCTGTTTTTT.

J is TRBJ1-5 and V is TRBV19; no reliable D call. The V gene lost 5 bases and the J gene lost 3 bases, with 14 bases spanning the gap. Per germline, CDR1 LNHDA and CDR2 SQIVND (reference sequence). The CDR3 contains 15 residues. CDR3 amino acids: CASSPDGVANQPQHF. As DNA, the CDR3 is TGTGCCAGTAGTCCAGACGGGGTGGCCAATCAGCCCCAGCATTTT.

The J gene is TRBJ1-1, the V gene TRBV5-1, with a tentative D call TRBD1 (5 bases). The CDR3 runs to 15 residues. Trimming removed 4 bases from V and 7 bases from J, with 20 bases in between. In germline, CDR1 is SGHRS, CDR2 YFSETQ. The DNA for the CDR3 is TGCGCCAGCAGCGGCGGGACGGCAAGGTTAGATGAAGCTTTCTTT. This sequence encodes CASSGGTARLDEAFF.

The V and J genes are TRBV7-9 and TRBJ2-5; 9 bases fit TRBD1. The length of the CDR3 is 15 residues. Germline V gene sequence: CDR1 SEHNR, CDR2 FQNEAQ (reference sequence). J gave up 4 bases and V 5 bases, and 8 bases lay outside the gene matches. CDR3 residues: CASSTNRGRGETQYF. The CDR3 region has the DNA TGTGCCAGCAGCACTAACAGGGGGCGGGGAGAGACCCAGTACTTC.

The rearrangement joins TRBV27 to TRBJ1-2; D uncertain. CDR1 is MNHEY and CDR2 is SMNVEV in the germline V gene (reference sequence). The germline V and J ends were trimmed by 5 bases and 7 bases, with 5 bases remaining between them. This CDR3 is 10 amino acids long. The CDR3 region has the DNA TGTGCCAGCAGTCTAGGTGGCTACACCTTC. Translation gives CASSLGGYTF.

J is TRBJ2-5 and V is TRBV6-1, with D possibly matching TRBD2 (5 bases). Germline CDR1 is MNHNS and CDR2 is SASEGT. Trimming removed 0 bases at V and 1 base at J, with 15 bases between. The CDR3 spans 17 residues. DNA of the CDR3: TGTGCCAGCAGTGAAGCGGAAGTAGCGCCAAGCCAAGAGACCCAGTACTTC. This encodes CASSEAEVAPSQETQYF.

The gene calls are TRBV6-6 and TRBJ2-1; D is undetermined. The germline CDR1 and CDR2 sequences are MNHNY and SVGAGI (reference sequence). V lost 8 bases and J 0 bases, leaving 11 bases between the germline ends. The CDR3 has 14 amino acids. The CDR3, as DNA: TGTGCCAGCCTCTTCGATAGCTCCTACAATGAGCAGTTCTTC. Translating gives CASLFDSSYNEQFF.

This chain uses TRBV28 with TRBJ1-4; D uncertain. Germline CDR1 reads MDHEN; CDR2 reads SYDVKM. The CDR3 runs to 12 residues. The V gene lost 7 bases and the J gene lost 5 bases, with 8 bases spanning the gap. For the CDR3, the DNA is TGTGCCAGCAAGTCTCCAAATGAAAAACTGTTTTTT. Translated: CASKSPNEKLFF.

This chain connects TRBV28 to TRBJ2-3, with D perhaps being TRBD1 or TRBD2 (5 bases each). CDR3 length: 18 amino acids. Looked up from germline, CDR1 is MDHEN and CDR2 is SYDVKM. Trimming stripped 5 bases from V and 2 bases from J, with 23 bases between. CDR3 sequence reads: CASSQYPRGGWHTDTQYF. The CDR3 coding sequence is TGTGCCAGCAGTCAATATCCCCGGGGCGGGTGGCACACAGATACGCAGTATTTT.

The table lists this clone with a count of one. This chain connects TRBV7-9 to TRBJ2-1, with 7 bases that match TRBD2. The germline V gene has CDR1 SEHNR and CDR2 FQNEAQ (reference sequence). Trimming took 3 bases from V and 9 from J; bases not matched to a gene: 2. The length of the CDR3 is 12 residues. In DNA form, the CDR3 reads TGTGCCAGCAGCTTTGGGGGGGGTGAGCAGTTCTTC. It is translated as CASSFGGGEQFF.

V usage is TRBV19 and J usage is TRBJ1-5; no clear D gene. Germline loops: CDR1 LNHDA, CDR2 SQIVND (reference sequence). V gave up 6 bases and J gave up 4 bases, with 10 bases separating them. This CDR3 has 13 residues. This chain's CDR3 is CASRPLTNQPQHF. The CDR3 coding sequence is TGTGCCAGTAGACCACTCACTAATCAGCCCCAGCATTTT.

The V and J genes are TRBV5-1 and TRBJ1-3, with a weak D call TRBD1 (5 bases). Looked up from germline, CDR1 is SGHRS and CDR2 is YFSETQ. V was shortened by 4 bases and J by 4 bases, with 15 bases between the two germline ends. This CDR3 region has 15 residues. The CDR3 DNA sequence: TGCGCCAGCAGCGTGTTGGGGGGGTACGGAAACACCATATATTTT. Translated, it gives CASSVLGGYGNTIYF.

The CDR3 DNA is TGTGCCAGCAGCTTATCTAGCGCCGGAGATACGCAGTATTTT. The encoded protein is CASSLSSAGDTQYF. The chain recombines TRBV5-4 with TRBJ2-3; TRBD2 is a possible D gene (6 bases). Trimming took 2 bases from V and 5 from J, leaving 12 bases between them. The CDR3 extends over 14 amino acids. Germline V CDR1 and CDR2: SGHNT, YYREEE (reference sequence).